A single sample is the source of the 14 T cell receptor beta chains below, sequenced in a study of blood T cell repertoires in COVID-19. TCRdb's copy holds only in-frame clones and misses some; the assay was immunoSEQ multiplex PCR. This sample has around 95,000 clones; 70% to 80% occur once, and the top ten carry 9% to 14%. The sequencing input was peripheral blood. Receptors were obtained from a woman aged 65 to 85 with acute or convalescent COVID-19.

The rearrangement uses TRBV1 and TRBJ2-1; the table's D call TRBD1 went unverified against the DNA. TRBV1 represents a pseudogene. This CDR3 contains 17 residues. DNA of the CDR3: TGCACCAGCAGCCACCCCAGACAGGACAGCTCCTACAATGAGCAGTTCTTC. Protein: CTSSHPRQDSSYNEQFF.

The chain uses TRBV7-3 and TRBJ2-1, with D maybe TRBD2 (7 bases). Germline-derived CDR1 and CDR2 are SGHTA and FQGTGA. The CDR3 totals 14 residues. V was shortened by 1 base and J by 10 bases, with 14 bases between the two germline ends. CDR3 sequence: CASSLSGGQGEQFF. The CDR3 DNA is TGTGCCAGCAGCTTAAGCGGGGGCCAAGGGGAGCAGTTCTTC.

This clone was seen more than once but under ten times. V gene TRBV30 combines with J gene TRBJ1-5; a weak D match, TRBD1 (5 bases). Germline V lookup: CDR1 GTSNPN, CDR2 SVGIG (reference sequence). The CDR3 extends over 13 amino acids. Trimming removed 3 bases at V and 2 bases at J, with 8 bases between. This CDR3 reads CAWRGGGNQPQHF. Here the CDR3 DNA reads TGTGCCTGGAGAGGAGGGGGCAATCAGCCCCAGCATTTT.

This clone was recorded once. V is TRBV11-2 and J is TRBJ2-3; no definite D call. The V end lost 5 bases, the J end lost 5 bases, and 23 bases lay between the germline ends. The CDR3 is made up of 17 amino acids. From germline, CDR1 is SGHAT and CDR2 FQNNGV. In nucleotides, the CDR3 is TGTGCCAGCAGCCTCGAAGGTTTCATAGCTTCGGGAGATACGCAGTATTTT. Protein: CASSLEGFIASGDTQYF.

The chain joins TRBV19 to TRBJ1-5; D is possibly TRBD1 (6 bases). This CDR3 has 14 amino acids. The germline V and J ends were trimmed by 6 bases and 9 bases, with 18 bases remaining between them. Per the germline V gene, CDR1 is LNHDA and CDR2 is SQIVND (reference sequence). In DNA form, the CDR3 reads TGTGCCAGTAGCGGGGGGGCAGAATATCGGCCCCAGCATTTT. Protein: CASSGGAEYRPQHF.

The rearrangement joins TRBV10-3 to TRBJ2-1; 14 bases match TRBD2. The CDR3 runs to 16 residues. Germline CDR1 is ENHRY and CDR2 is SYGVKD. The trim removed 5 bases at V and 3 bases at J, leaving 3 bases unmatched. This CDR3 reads CAISIGLAGGYNEQFF. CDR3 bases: TGTGCCATCAGTATAGGACTAGCGGGGGGCTACAATGAGCAGTTCTTC.

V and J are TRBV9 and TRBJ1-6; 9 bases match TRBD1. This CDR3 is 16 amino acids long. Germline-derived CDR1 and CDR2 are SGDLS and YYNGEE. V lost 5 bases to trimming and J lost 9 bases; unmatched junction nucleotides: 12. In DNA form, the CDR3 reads TGTGCCAGCAGTCCTCAGCCCGGGACAGGGTTTTCACCCCTCCACTTT. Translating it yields CASSPQPGTGFSPLHF. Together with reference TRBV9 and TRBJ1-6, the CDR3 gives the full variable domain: DSGVTQTPKHLITATGQRVTLRCSPRSGDLSVYWYQQSLDQGLQFLIQYYNGEERAKGNILERFSAQQFPDLHSELNLSSLELGDSALYFCASSPQPGTGFSPLHFGNGTRLTVT.

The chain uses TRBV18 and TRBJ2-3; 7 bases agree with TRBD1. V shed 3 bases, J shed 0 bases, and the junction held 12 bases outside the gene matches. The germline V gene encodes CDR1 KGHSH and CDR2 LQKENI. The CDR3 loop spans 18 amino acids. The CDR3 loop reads CASSPWGQLRTSTDTQYF. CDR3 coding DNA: TGTGCCAGCTCACCGTGGGGACAGCTTAGAACTAGCACAGATACGCAGTATTTT. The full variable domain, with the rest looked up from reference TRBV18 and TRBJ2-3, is NAGVMQNPRHLVRRRGQEARLRCSPMKGHSHVYWYRQLPEEGLKFMVYLQKENIIDESGMPKERFSAEFPKEGPSILRIQQVVRGDSAAYFCASSPWGQLRTSTDTQYFGPGTRLTVL.

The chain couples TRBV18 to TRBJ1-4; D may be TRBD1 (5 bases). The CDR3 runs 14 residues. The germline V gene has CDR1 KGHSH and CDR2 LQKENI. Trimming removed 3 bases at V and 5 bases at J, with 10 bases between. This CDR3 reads CASSPQGTNEKLFF. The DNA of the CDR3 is TGTGCCAGCTCACCGCAGGGAACAAATGAAAAACTGTTTTTT.

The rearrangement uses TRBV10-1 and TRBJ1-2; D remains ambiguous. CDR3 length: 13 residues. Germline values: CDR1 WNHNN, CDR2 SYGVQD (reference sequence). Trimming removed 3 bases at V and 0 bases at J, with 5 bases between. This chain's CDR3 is CASSDNPNYGYTF. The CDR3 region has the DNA TGCGCCAGCAGTGATAATCCTAACTATGGCTACACCTTC.

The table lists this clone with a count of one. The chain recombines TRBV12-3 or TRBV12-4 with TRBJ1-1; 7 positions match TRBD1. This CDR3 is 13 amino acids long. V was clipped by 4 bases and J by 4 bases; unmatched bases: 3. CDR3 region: CASSSQGVTEAFF. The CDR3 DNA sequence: TGTGCCAGCAGTTCTCAGGGGGTCACTGAAGCTTTCTTT.

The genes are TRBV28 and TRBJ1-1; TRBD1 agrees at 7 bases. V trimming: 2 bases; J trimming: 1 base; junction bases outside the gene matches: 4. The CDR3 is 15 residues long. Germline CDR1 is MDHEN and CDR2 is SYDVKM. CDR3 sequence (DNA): TGTGCCAGCAGTTTAAACAGGGGTTCGAACACTGAAGCTTTCTTT. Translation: CASSLNRGSNTEAFF.

As DNA, the CDR3 is TGTGCCAGCAGTTTCGGGACTCCAAATGAGCAGTTCTTC. Amino acid sequence: CASSFGTPNEQFF. The V call is TRBV12-3 or TRBV12-4, the J call TRBJ2-1, with D perhaps TRBD2 (6 bases). Trimming took off 3 bases at V and 7 bases at J, with 10 bases between the two ends. CDR3 size: 13 residues.

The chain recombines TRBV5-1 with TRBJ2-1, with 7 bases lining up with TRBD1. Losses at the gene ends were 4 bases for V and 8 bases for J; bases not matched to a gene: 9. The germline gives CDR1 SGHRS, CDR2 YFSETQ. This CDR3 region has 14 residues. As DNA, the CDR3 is TGCGCCAGCAGCCTTACTCCCCAGGGGGATGAGCAGTTCTTC. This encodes CASSLTPQGDEQFF.